Detailed here is one T cell receptor beta chain. The antigen is undetermined. This record belongs to a study of cytomegalovirus exposure and HLA in healthy donors. Study-wide findings and caveats: Later analysis demonstrated an association between a missense DCLRE1C variant and TCR beta V- and J-gene trimming. Common viral pathogens were later found to be apparently linked to several of the most significant clusters.

Primers: 60 Vbeta forward and 13 Jbeta reverse. Under the authors' procedure: In a later analysis, of some 80 million unique beta chains, roughly 10 million appeared in at least two donors. Assay used: immunoSEQ multiplex PCR; TCRdb lists only in-frame clones, some missing. The D gene and trimming were derived from the DNA, and the V and J assignments and clone size from that table. This sample has approximately 150,000 clones, with about 77% found just once. The CDR3 has 10 amino acids. Germline V CDR1 and CDR2: DFQATT, SNEGSKA (reference sequence). Trimming pared 1 base from V and 6 bases from J, leaving 3 bases between.

The sample taken for sequencing was PBMCs. The chain has TRBV20-1 and TRBJ1-1; no firm D call. The sequence was obtained from a woman in her thirties or forties in good health and CMV-seropositive. The CDR3: CSARVAEAFF. The DNA of the CDR3 is TGCAGTGCTAGAGTAGCTGAAGCTTTCTTT.